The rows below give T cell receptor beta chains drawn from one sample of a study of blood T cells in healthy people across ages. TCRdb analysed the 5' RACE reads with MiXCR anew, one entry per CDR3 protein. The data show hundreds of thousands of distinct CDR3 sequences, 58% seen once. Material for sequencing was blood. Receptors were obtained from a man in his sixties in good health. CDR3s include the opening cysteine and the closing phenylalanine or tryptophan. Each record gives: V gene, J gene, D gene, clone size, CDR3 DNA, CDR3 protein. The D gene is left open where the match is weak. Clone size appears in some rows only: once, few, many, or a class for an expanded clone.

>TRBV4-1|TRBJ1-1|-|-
TGCGCCAGCAGCCAGGGCCTCCCGGAGACTGAAGCTTTCTTT
CASSQGLPETEAFF
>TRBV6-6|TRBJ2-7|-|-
TGTGCCAGCAGACAGGGGGGGAAATCCTACGAGCAGTACTTC
CASRQGGKSYEQYF
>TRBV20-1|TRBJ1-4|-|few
TGCAGTGCTAGAGGGGGCGCCCCTAATGAAAAACTGTTTTTT
CSARGGAPNEKLFF
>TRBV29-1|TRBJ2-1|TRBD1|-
TGCAGCGTTGGCAGACAGGGCATTATTAACGATGAGCAGTTCTTC
CSVGRQGIINDEQFF
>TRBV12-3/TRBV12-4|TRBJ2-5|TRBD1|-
TGTGCCAGCAGTTCCCCCCGGACAGGGACAGGAAAAGAGACCCAGTACTTC
CASSSPRTGTGKETQYF
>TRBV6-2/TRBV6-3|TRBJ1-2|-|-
TGTGCCAGCAGGGAGGCTGGGTTTGGCTATGGCTACACCTTC
CASREAGFGYGYTF
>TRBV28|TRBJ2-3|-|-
TGTGCCACTATCGGCACAGATACGCAGTATTTT
CATIGTDTQYF
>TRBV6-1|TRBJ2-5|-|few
TGTGCCAGCAGTGAGAGGGACTACCAAGAGACCCAGTACTTC
CASSERDYQETQYF
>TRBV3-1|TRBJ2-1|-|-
TGTGCCAGCAGCCTTTCCTATATCGGGGACTACAATGAGCAGTTCTTC
CASSLSYIGDYNEQFF
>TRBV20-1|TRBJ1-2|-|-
TGCAGTGCTCCCAGGGACGATAACTATGGCTACACCTTC
CSAPRDDNYGYTF
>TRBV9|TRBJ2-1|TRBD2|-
TGTGCCAGCAGCGCCACTAGCGCTGCGAATGAGCAGTTCTTC
CASSATSAANEQFF
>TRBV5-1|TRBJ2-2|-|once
TGCGCCAGCGGCAGGATGACGAACACCGGGGAGCTGTTTTTT
CASGRMTNTGELFF
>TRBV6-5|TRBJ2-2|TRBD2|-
TGTGCCAGCAGATTTAGCGGGGGGGCCGTCGGGGAGCTGTTTTTT
CASRFSGGAVGELFF
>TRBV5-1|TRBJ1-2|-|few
TGCGCCAGCAACCGTGTGGTTGGGAACTATGGCTACACCTTC
CASNRVVGNYGYTF
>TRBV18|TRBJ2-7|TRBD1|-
TGTGCCAGCTCACCACCAGGGGACAGGCTACCCTACGGGCAGTACTTC
CASSPPGDRLPYGQYF
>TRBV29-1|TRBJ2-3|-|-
TGCAGCGGATCCCCGACAAGCGATACGCAGTATTTT
CSGSPTSDTQYF
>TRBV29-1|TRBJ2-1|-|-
TGCAGCGTTGTCGGGGCCTTCTACAATGAGCAGTTCTTC
CSVVGAFYNEQFF
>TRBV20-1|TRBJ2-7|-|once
TGCAGTGCTTACGAGGGTAGCAGCTACGAGCAGTACTTC
CSAYEGSSYEQYF
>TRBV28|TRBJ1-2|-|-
TGTGCCAGCCAAAGACAAAGAACTAACTATGGCTACACCTTC
CASQRQRTNYGYTF
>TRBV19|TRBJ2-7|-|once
TGTGCCAGTAGTATATCGGCAGGAAACCTGGGCGAGCAGTACTTC
CASSISAGNLGEQYF
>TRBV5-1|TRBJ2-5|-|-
TGCGCCAGCAGCGTGGACAGTCCTCAAGAGACCCAGTACTTC
CASSVDSPQETQYF
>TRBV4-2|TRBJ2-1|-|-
TGTGCCAGCAGCCAAGAACGAGCAAGTACTGGGAATGAGCAGTTCTTC
CASSQERASTGNEQFF
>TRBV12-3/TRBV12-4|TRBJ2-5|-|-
TGTGCCAGCAGTTTGGTCTTGGAAGGCGAGACCCAGTACTTC
CASSLVLEGETQYF
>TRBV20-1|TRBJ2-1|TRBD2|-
TGCAGTGCTAGAGACCTAACTAGCGGGGACTACAATGAGCAGTTCTTC
CSARDLTSGDYNEQFF
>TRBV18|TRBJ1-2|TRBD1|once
TGTGCCAGCTCACCCTTGGACAGGGGGAATGGCTACACCTTC
CASSPLDRGNGYTF
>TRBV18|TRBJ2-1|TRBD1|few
TGTGCCAGCTCGCCCGGGACAGGGGGAAGCCACAATGAGCAGTTCTTC
CASSPGTGGSHNEQFF
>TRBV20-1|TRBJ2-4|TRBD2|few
TGCAGTGCAACCCCCCGCGGGGGAACTCCTCGTAATTTCAAAAACATTCAGTACTTC
CSATPRGGTPRNFKNIQYF
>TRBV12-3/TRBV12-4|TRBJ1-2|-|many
TGTGCCAGCAGTCCATATGGGGGAGGCTACACCTTC
CASSPYGGGYTF
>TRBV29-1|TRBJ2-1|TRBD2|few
TGCAGCGTTGCTTCTAGCGGGGGATACAATGAGCAGTTCTTC
CSVASSGGYNEQFF
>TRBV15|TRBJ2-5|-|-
TGTGTCACCTCACCCGGGGCTAGCGAGAGAGAGACCCAGTACTTC
CVTSPGASERETQYF
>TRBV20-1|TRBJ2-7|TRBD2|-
TGCAGTGCTAGAGCCACTAGCGGGGGGGACTACGAGCAGTACTTC
CSARATSGGDYEQYF